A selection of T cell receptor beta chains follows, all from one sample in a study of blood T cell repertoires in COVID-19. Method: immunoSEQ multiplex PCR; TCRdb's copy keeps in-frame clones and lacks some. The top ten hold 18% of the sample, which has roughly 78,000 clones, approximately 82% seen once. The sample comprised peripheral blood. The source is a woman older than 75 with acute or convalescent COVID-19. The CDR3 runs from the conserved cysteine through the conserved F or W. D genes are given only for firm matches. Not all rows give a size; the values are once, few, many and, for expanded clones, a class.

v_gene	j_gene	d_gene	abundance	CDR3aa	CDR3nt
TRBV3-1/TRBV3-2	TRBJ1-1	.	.	CASSQRVGDTEAFF	TGTGCCAGCAGCCAAAGGGTCGGGGACACTGAAGCTTTCTTT
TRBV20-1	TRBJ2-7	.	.	CSASRGKNEQYF	TGCAGTGCTAGTAGGGGTAAGAACGAGCAGTACTTC
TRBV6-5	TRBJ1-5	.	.	CASGGGYQPQHF	TGTGCCAGCGGGGGGGGTTATCAGCCCCAGCATTTT
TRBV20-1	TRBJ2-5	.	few	CSARDEETQYF	TGCAGTGCTAGAGACGAGGAGACCCAGTACTTC
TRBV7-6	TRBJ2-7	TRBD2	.	CASSTGGGAREQYF	TGTGCCAGCAGCACGGGAGGTGGGGCGAGAGAGCAGTACTTC
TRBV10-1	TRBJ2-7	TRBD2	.	CASSESGGRNEQYF	TGCGCCAGCAGTGAGTCGGGCGGGAGGAACGAGCAGTACTTC
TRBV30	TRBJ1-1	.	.	CAWRGDRFRNTEAFF	TGTGCCTGGAGGGGAGACAGGTTCCGGAACACTGAAGCTTTCTTT
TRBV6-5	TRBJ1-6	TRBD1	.	CASRSGTENSPLHF	TGTGCCAGCAGATCCGGGACAGAGAATTCACCCCTCCACTTT
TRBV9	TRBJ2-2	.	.	CASSPGPANTGELFF	TGTGCCAGCAGCCCTGGGCCAGCCAACACCGGGGAGCTGTTTTTT
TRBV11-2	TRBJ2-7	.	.	CASSLSMRVEQYF	TGTGCCAGCAGCTTAAGCATGCGGGTCGAGCAGTACTTC